Each of the 17 T cell receptor beta chains below was sequenced from the same sample in a study of Ad26.COV2.S vaccination and SARS-CoV-2 variants (dated by TCRdb to the early 2020s). Libraries were made using the immunoSEQ multiplex PCR assay. Entries here come from immuneACCESS through TCRdb and include only in-frame sequences with V and J called. Some clones fail to appear in such tables; in the studies checked, an unresolved V gene covers under half of the shortfall, and the cause of the remainder is unknown. A total of about 350,000 clones appear in this sample, around 89% of them only once. The top ten clones comprise just under 5% of the sample. The sample's treatment or condition label, decoded: about 20 received Ad26.COV2.S at low or high dose, single or two shots; roughly 5 received placebo; per-sample allocation not given. Repertoires of vaccine and placebo recipients were sequenced from samples collected on day 63 after the first injection.

This specimen was peripheral blood, taken in a trial of Ad26.COV2.S vaccine versus placebo. All receptors come from a person aged 18-60 years who received the Ad26.COV2.S COVID-19 vaccine or a placebo.

The V and J genes are TRBV6-5 and TRBJ1-4; weak D call: TRBD1 (5 bases). The germline CDR1 and CDR2 sequences are MNHEY and SVGAGI. This CDR3 comprises 14 residues. Trimming stripped 11 bases from V and 10 bases from J, with 23 bases between. DNA of the CDR3: TGTGCCGCACAGGTGGGGGGTCCCCACGGAAAACTGTTTTTT. This translates into CAAQVGGPHGKLFF.

The chain couples TRBV5-1 to TRBJ2-1; the D gene is possibly TRBD1 (6 bases). The CDR3 spans 13 residues. The V end was cut by 4 bases, the J end by 6 bases, with 11 bases between. Germline V gives CDR1 SGHRS, CDR2 YFSETQ. CDR3 sequence: CASSMTGTNEQFF. As DNA, the CDR3 is TGCGCCAGCAGCATGACAGGTACCAATGAGCAGTTCTTC.

The gene calls are TRBV6-6 and TRBJ2-1; D unclear. The CDR3 covers 12 residues. Trimming stripped 7 bases from V and 9 bases from J, with 13 bases between. CDR1 is MNHNY and CDR2 is SVGAGI in the germline V gene (reference sequence). CDR3 sequence: CASTTPKGEQFF. CDR3 coding DNA: TGTGCCAGCACCACTCCGAAGGGTGAGCAGTTCTTC.

This clone appeared once. The genes are TRBV28 and TRBJ1-5; D unclear. CDR1 is MDHEN and CDR2 is SYDVKM in the germline V gene. The CDR3 loop spans 17 amino acids. Trimming cost V 6 bases and J 2 bases, with 20 bases left between them. CDR3 in DNA: TGTGCCAGCAGACCGGCCAACTACGCTGTGGGCAATCAGCCCCAGCATTTT. Translating gives CASRPANYAVGNQPQHF.

The V gene is TRBV5-1, the J gene TRBJ2-3; 7 bases align to TRBD1. J lost 0 bases, V lost 2 bases, and 3 bases had no gene match. The germline CDR1 and CDR2 sequences are SGHRS and YFSETQ. This CDR3 spans 15 amino acids. The CDR3 nucleotides read TGCGCCAGCAGCTTTGAGGGGGCGAGCACAGATACGCAGTATTTT. Amino acids: CASSFEGASTDTQYF.

The chain carries TRBV9 and TRBJ2-1; TRBD1 agrees at 7 bases. Germline V gives CDR1 SGDLS, CDR2 YYNGEE. The CDR3 extends over 14 amino acids. Trimming removed 3 bases from V and 7 bases from J; junction bases left unmatched: 7. In DNA, the CDR3 is TGTGCCAGCAGCGACGGCAGGGGGATTAATGAGCAGTTCTTC. This translates into CASSDGRGINEQFF.

The chain joins TRBV6-1 to TRBJ2-3; 11 bases map to TRBD2. The V segment lost 1 base and the J segment 2 bases; nucleotides outside the gene matches: 2. Germline-derived CDR1 and CDR2 are MNHNS and SASEGT. The CDR3 consists of 16 residues. This CDR3 is CASSEVSGGATDTQYF. The CDR3 DNA reads TGTGCCAGCAGTGAAGTTAGCGGGGGGGCCACAGATACGCAGTATTTT.

This clone was seen a handful of times. Other nucleotide sequences from this sample produce the same CDR3. This chain links TRBV5-1 with TRBJ2-5; D is perhaps TRBD2 (6 bases). The V gene lost 4 bases and the J gene lost 2 bases, with 9 bases spanning the gap. CDR1 SGHRS and CDR2 YFSETQ come from the germline V gene. This CDR3 has 13 residues. CDR3 loop: CASSPGLQETQYF. In DNA, the CDR3 is TGCGCCAGCAGCCCGGGACTTCAAGAGACCCAGTACTTC.

V and J are TRBV6-5 and TRBJ1-2; no reliable D call. Germline V lookup: CDR1 MNHEY, CDR2 SVGAGI. Trimming shortened V by 7 bases and J by 6 bases, and 12 bases separated the two germline ends. The CDR3 extends over 12 amino acids. DNA of the CDR3: TGTGCCAGCACCTCAGGCGGCGATGGCTACACCTTC. It encodes CASTSGGDGYTF.

This clone was observed once. This chain uses TRBV13 with TRBJ2-5, with D possibly matching TRBD1 (5 bases). The CDR3 is 14 amino acids. V lost 5 bases, J lost 5 bases, and 15 bases lay in between. The germline V gene encodes CDR1 PRHDT and CDR2 FYEKMQ (reference sequence). The CDR3 reads CASSQAGPIETQYF. The CDR3, as DNA: TGTGCCAGCAGCCAAGCAGGGCCGATTGAGACCCAGTACTTC.

The V call is TRBV14, the J call TRBJ2-1, with 7 positions matching TRBD2. Losses at the gene ends were 3 bases for V and 1 base for J; bases not matched to a gene: 12. The CDR3 extends over 18 amino acids. The germline V gene has CDR1 SGHDN and CDR2 FVKESK. CDR3 protein: CASSHHDAGGRSYNEQFF. The CDR3 DNA reads as TGTGCCAGCAGCCATCACGACGCCGGGGGGAGGTCCTACAATGAGCAGTTCTTC.

This chain uses TRBV2 with TRBJ2-2, with D possibly being TRBD1 or TRBD2 (6 bases each). Trimming removed 5 bases from V and 7 bases from J, with 14 bases in between. Germline CDR1 SNHLY, CDR2 FYNNEI. This CDR3 contains 14 residues. As DNA, the CDR3 is TGTGCCAGCAGTATGGGGGGCCGTGGCGGGGAGCTGTTTTTT. Residues: CASSMGGRGGELFF.

About this clone itself: At one end, the junction sequence differs from germline, possibly due to a read error. The rearrangement joins TRBV5-1 to TRBJ1-1; D remains unclear. The germline gives CDR1 SGHRS, CDR2 YFSETQ. This CDR3 contains 15 residues. CDR3 residues: CDSSPQEGMNTEAFF. Here the CDR3 DNA reads TGCGACAGCAGCCCCCAGGAGGGAATGAACACTGAAGCTTTCTTT.

This rearrangement joins TRBV2 to TRBJ1-5; 8 positions match TRBD1. Germline loops: CDR1 SNHLY, CDR2 FYNNEI. The CDR3 has 15 amino acids. The trim removed 1 base at V and 3 bases at J, leaving 2 bases unmatched. CDR3 bases: TGTGCCAGCAGTGAAGAGGGACAGGTCAATCAGCCCCAGCATTTT. It specifies CASSEEGQVNQPQHF.

The rearrangement uses TRBV10-3 and TRBJ1-2; D is uncertain. CDR1 is ENHRY and CDR2 is SYGVKD in the germline V gene. V lost 0 bases to trimming and J lost 2 bases, with 4 bases between them. This CDR3 has 13 amino acids. The CDR3 DNA follows: TGTGCCATCAGTGAGTCGGACAACTATGGCTACACCTTC. Amino acid sequence: CAISESDNYGYTF.

This chain joins TRBV7-8 and TRBJ2-1; TRBD2 matches at 8 bases. The trim removed 5 bases at V and 1 base at J, leaving 4 bases unmatched. The germline CDR1 and CDR2 sequences are SGHVS and FQNEAQ. The CDR3 is 15 residues long. The DNA for the CDR3 is TGTGCCAGCAGCCTTAGCGGGATTTCCTACAATGAGCAGTTCTTC. Translated, it gives CASSLSGISYNEQFF.

CDR3 amino acids: CASTLGMVPNTEAFF. CDR3 nucleotides: TGTGCCAGTACCTTGGGCATGGTTCCAAACACTGAAGCTTTCTTT. The chain recombines TRBV19 with TRBJ1-1; D uncertain. This CDR3 region has 15 residues. Trimming pared 7 bases from V and 2 bases from J, leaving 17 bases between. The germline CDR1 and CDR2 sequences are LNHDA and SQIVND (reference sequence).